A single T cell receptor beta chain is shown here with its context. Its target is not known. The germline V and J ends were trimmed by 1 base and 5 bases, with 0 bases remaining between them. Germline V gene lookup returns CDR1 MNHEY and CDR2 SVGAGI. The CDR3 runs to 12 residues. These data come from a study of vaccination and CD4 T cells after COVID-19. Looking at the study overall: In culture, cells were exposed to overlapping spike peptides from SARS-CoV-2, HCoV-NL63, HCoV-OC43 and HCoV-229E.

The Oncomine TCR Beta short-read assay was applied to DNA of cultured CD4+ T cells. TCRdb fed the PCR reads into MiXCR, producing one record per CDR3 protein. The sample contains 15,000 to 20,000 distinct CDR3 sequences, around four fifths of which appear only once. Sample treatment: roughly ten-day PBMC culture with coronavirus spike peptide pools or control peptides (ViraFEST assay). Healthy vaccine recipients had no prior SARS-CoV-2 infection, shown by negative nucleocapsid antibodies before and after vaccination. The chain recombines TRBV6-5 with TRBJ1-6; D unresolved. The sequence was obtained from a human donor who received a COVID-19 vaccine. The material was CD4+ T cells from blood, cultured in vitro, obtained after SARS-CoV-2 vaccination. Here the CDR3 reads CASSYYNSPLHF. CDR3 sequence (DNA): TGTGCCAGCAGTTACTATAATTCACCCCTCCACTTT.